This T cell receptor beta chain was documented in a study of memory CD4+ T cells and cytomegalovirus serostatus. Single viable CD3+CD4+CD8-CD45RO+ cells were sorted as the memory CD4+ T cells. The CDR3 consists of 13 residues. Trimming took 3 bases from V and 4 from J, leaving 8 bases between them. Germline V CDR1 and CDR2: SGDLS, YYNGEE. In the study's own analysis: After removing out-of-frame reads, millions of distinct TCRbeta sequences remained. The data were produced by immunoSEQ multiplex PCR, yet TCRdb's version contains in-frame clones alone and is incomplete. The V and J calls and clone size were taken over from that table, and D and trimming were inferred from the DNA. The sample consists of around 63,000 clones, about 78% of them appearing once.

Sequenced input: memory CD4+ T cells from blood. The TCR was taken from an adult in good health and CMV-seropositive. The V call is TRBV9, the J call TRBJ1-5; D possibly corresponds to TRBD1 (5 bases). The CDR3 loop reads CASSGDPNQPQHF. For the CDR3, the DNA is TGTGCCAGCAGCGGGGACCCTAATCAGCCCCAGCATTTT. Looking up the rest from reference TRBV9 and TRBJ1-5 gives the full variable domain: DSGVTQTPKHLITATGQRVTLRCSPRSGDLSVYWYQQSLDQGLQFLIQYYNGEERAKGNILERFSAQQFPDLHSELNLSSLELGDSALYFCASSGDPNQPQHFGDGTRLSIL.